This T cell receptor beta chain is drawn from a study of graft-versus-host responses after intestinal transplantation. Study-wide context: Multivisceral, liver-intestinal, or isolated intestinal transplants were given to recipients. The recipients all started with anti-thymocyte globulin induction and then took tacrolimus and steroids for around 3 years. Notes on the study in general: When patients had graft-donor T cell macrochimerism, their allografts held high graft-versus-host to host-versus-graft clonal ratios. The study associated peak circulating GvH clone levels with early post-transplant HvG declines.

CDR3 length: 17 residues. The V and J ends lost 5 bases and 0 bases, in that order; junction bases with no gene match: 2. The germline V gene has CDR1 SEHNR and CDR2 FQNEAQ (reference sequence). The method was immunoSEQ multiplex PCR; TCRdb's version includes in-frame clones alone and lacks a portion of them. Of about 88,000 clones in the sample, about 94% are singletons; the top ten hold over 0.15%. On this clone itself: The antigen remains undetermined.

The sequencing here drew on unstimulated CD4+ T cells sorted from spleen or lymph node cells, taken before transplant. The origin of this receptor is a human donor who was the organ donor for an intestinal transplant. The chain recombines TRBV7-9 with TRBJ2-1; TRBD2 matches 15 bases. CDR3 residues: CASSRTSGGASYNEQFF. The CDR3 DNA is TGTGCCAGCAGCCGGACTAGCGGGGGGGCCTCCTACAATGAGCAGTTCTTC.